These T cell receptor beta chains were read from a single sample in a study of TIL therapy for anti-PD-1-resistant metastatic lung cancer. Only in-frame clones appear in the TCRdb table, and some are missing; sequencing was by immunoSEQ multiplex PCR. The sample includes around 55,000 clones, 75% to 85% of them seen just once. The sequenced sample was blood, obtained at baseline. The receptors were gathered from a person aged 25 to 79 with non-small cell lung cancer. Each CDR3 is given with its conserved first and last residue. Only some rows state a clone size, as once, few, many or a class for expanded clones.

CDR3 protein: CASSPFGFQSSGNTIYF; clone size: .; V gene: TRBV5-1; J gene: TRBJ1-3
CDR3 protein: CASSSGTSGTDTQYF; clone size: .; V gene: TRBV28; J gene: TRBJ2-3
CDR3 protein: CASSATGAPEEKLFF; clone size: .; V gene: TRBV5-1; J gene: TRBJ1-4
CDR3 protein: CATSSAGTGGTEAFF; clone size: .; V gene: TRBV24-1; J gene: TRBJ1-1
CDR3 protein: CASSFQGDGAGELFF; clone size: few; V gene: TRBV2; J gene: TRBJ2-2
CDR3 protein: CASRQGTLPRYGYTF; clone size: .; V gene: TRBV28; J gene: TRBJ1-2
CDR3 protein: CASTTSGGSGGELFF; clone size: .; V gene: TRBV6-5; J gene: TRBJ2-2
CDR3 protein: CASSLTRLAGALVDEQFF; clone size: .; V gene: TRBV5-4; J gene: TRBJ2-1
CDR3 protein: CASSQDQGLRETQYF; clone size: .; V gene: TRBV14; J gene: TRBJ2-5
CDR3 protein: CASSPRFNEDNEQFF; clone size: medium-sized; V gene: TRBV18; J gene: TRBJ2-1
CDR3 protein: CASSLTPGQGSDGYTF; clone size: .; V gene: TRBV7-3; J gene: TRBJ1-2
CDR3 protein: CASSEGSGGADEQFF; clone size: .; V gene: TRBV6-4; J gene: TRBJ2-1
CDR3 protein: CASSGRVGDPNTEAFF; clone size: .; V gene: TRBV5-1; J gene: TRBJ1-1
CDR3 protein: CATKGGTSGRGSYNEQFF; clone size: .; V gene: TRBV19; J gene: TRBJ2-1
CDR3 protein: CASSLLNLAGKNEQFF; clone size: .; V gene: TRBV27; J gene: TRBJ2-1
CDR3 protein: CASSGGFGEQYF; clone size: .; V gene: TRBV9; J gene: TRBJ2-7